The present T cell receptor (beta chain) was sequenced within a study of cytomegalovirus exposure and HLA in healthy donors. V dropped 3 bases and J dropped 0 bases, with 13 bases sitting between them. The CDR3 contains 15 residues. Germline CDR1 GTSNPN, CDR2 SVGIG (reference sequence). Remarks on this clone: The antigen remains unidentified.

Study-level findings and limits: Some public TCRs appeared in many individuals, while most sequences were rare.

Vbeta (60) and Jbeta (13) primers were used in the PCR. Libraries were prepared by immunoSEQ multiplex PCR; TCRdb keeps only in-frame clonotypes and omits some of them. The table includes 150,000 to 200,000 clones, around two thirds detected once. This chain links TRBV30 with TRBJ2-3; D possibly corresponds to TRBD1 (6 bases). Source material: PBMCs. This TCR came from a man aged 30 to 39 in good health and CMV-seropositive. The CDR3 DNA reads as TGTGCCTGGAGCCCCGGGACAACTAGCACAGATACGCAGTATTTT. Translating gives CAWSPGTTSTDTQYF.